The sequence of this T cell receptor beta chain was determined in a study of low-dose radiotherapy and immunotherapy resistance in tumors. On this clonotype: Only one base separates this from a far larger clonotype, so it likely reflects a read error.

As for time point: before trial treatment. Nivolumab, ipilimumab, aspirin, low-dose cyclophosphamide and low-dose radiotherapy were all administered to the donors. PCR amplification of the TCRs was performed with Phusion for 15 to 25 PCR cycles, and it relied on a constant-region primer together with a V-primer adapter. In vitro transcription was used to amplify the isolated mRNA. From the reads, TCRdb called clonotypes with MiXCR, one entry per CDR3 protein. The sample has tens of thousands of distinct CDR3 sequences, 12% seen once. This receptor was identified in a female donor with ovarian cancer. The source material was PBMCs, sampled before treatment.

The CDR3 loop reads CASSSFYEQFF. For the CDR3, the DNA is TGTGCCAGCAGCAGTTTCTACGAGCAGTTCTTC. The chain uses TRBV2 and TRBJ2-1; unclear D gene. V was clipped by 6 bases and J by 10 bases, with 10 bases between them. The CDR3 runs to 11 residues. Germline CDR1 and CDR2: SNHLY and FYNNEI.